One TCR beta chain is described in this entry. Its binding antigen is unknown. Per-nucleotide qualities are absent, and no much larger clonotype sits a single base away. This sample was taken from a study of blood T cell repertoires in COVID-19 (dated by TCRdb to about 2020). Regarding the study in general: Samples from collaborators originated in the United States, Italy and Spain and spanned both the acute and convalescent phases of COVID-19. Where available, HLA class I and class II types were obtained from metadata supplied by the sample provider rather than from assay-based typing. The repertoires were released in a freely available public database intended as a resource for research on the immune response to SARS-CoV-2. Sample metadata almost always included a de-identified subject ID, COVID-19 status, age in years and sex. Subjects who had been exposed to COVID-19, were actively infected with it, or had recovered from it provided the deeply sampled blood TCRbeta repertoires that made up the dataset. The prospective study material was composed of cDNA or gDNA derived from T cells, B-cell-depleted T cells, or PBMCs. The samples were drawn from two sources: the first 160 participants of the ongoing ImmuneRACE study, and approximately 1,300 subjects contributed by 6 global collaborators. Study-level results and caveats: How much clinical and demographic metadata was included differed by source and by participant, and the metadata was provided uncurated.

The immunoSEQ Assay, a bias-controlled multiplex PCR, was used to amplify TCRbeta CDR3 regions from genomic DNA. For the original study's pipeline: Within the assay, amplification of reference gene primers was used to estimate how many nucleated cells each sample contained. To quantify the absolute abundance of each unique TCRbeta CDR3 rearrangement, sequence reads were collapsed and filtered. For each sample, productive Simpson clonality was calculated as the square root of Simpson's diversity index across productive rearrangements. TCRdb obtained this table from immuneACCESS and retained in-frame rearrangements with V and J assigned. These tables miss some clones; where compared with another copy, unresolved V genes account for less than half of the shortfall, and the remainder is unexplained. V and J calls and clone size follow that table, whereas D and trimming were derived from the DNA. For this sample the table gives roughly 230,000 clones, of which about 88% were detected only once. The ten largest make up around 0.98% of the sample.

Whole blood was collected in K2EDTA tubes by collaborating institutions according to the institutions' own protocols. For TCRbeta analysis, collaborators shipped samples in one of three forms: frozen whole blood, isolated PBMCs, or DNA extracted from either of those sample types. Sequencing was performed on peripheral blood. The origin of this receptor is a man aged 35 to 55 with acute or convalescent COVID-19.

The CDR3 amino acid sequence is: CASSPPGTGGGSNQPQHF. The DNA sequence is given as TGTGCCAGCTCACCACCGGGGACAGGGGGTGGGAGCAATCAGCCCCAGCATTTT. The chain links TRBV18 with TRBJ1-5; a stretch of 11 junction bases matches TRBD1. The CDR3 measures 18 amino acids from cysteine to phenylalanine. The DNA shown is the 54-base CDR3, in frame from base 1. Clipping removes 0 bases from V and 1 base from J, with 5 as the unmatched junction base count. CDR1 and CDR2 are drawn from the germline V gene: KGHSH, LQKENI.